The 6 T cell receptor beta chains below were found in one sample sequenced in a study of neurological immune-mediated disorders. TCRdb re-called the 5' RACE reads through MiXCR, storing one row per CDR3 protein. The data hold about 41,000 distinct CDR3 sequences, with over 9.5% observed a single time. The material sequenced was PBMCs. The receptor source for this set is a female donor in good health.

This clonotype was observed many times. V and J are TRBV20-1 and TRBJ1-4, with 9 bases fitting TRBD1. The CDR3 consists of 13 residues. Germline CDR1 DFQATT, CDR2 SNEGSKA (reference sequence). The junction had 6 bases not matched to a gene; V was cut back by 6 bases and J by 7 bases. In nucleotides, the CDR3 is TGCAGTGCCCTAGGACAGGGGCCTGAAAAACTGTTTTTT. It yields the protein CSALGQGPEKLFF.

This clonotype was seen at least ten times. The chain links TRBV12-3 or TRBV12-4 to TRBJ2-7; D is possibly TRBD2 (7 bases). The CDR3 loop spans 18 amino acids. V was cut by 2 bases and J by 3 bases, with 23 bases left in between. The CDR3 DNA is TGTGCCAGCAGTTTATCGGGTCGGGCCCCGGGGGGCTACTACGAGCAGTACTTC. Protein sequence: CASSLSGRAPGGYYEQYF.

Ten or more counts support this clonotype. The V call is TRBV9, the J call TRBJ1-2, with 7 bases aligning to TRBD1. Germline trimming cut 6 bases from V and 8 bases from J; bases unmatched to any gene: 13. CDR1 is SGDLS, CDR2 YYNGEE, per germline. The CDR3 contains 14 residues. DNA of the CDR3: TGTGCCAGCAAAACGGTCGAGGGGGCGGGAGGCTACACCTTC. Its translation: CASKTVEGAGGYTF. The whole variable domain, remainder taken from reference TRBV9 and TRBJ1-2, is DSGVTQTPKHLITATGQRVTLRCSPRSGDLSVYWYQQSLDQGLQFLIQYYNGEERAKGNILERFSAQQFPDLHSELNLSSLELGDSALYFCASKTVEGAGGYTFGSGTRLTVV.

There are many counts of this clonotype. The V call is TRBV14, the J call TRBJ2-7; 8 bases are a match to TRBD1. The CDR3 runs 14 residues. The germline V gene encodes CDR1 SGHDN and CDR2 FVKESK. The J segment lost 4 bases and the V segment lost 2 bases, leaving 4 bases of the junction unmatched. CDR3 DNA sequence: TGTGCCAGCAGCCAAACCGGACAGGGTTACGAGCAGTACTTC. Protein: CASSQTGQGYEQYF.

This clonotype has ten or more counts. The chain employs TRBV6-5 and TRBJ1-2; no reliable D call. This CDR3 is 13 amino acids long. Germline V gene lookup returns CDR1 MNHEY and CDR2 SVGAGI. The V gene lost 6 bases and the J gene lost 6 bases, with 14 bases spanning the gap. CDR3 sequence: CASRPTLVDGYTF. CDR3 nucleotide sequence: TGTGCCAGCAGGCCGACACTGGTTGATGGCTACACCTTC.

By frequency in the sample, this clonotype is medium-sized. The rearrangement joins TRBV12-3 or TRBV12-4 to TRBJ1-1; 9 nucleotides agree with TRBD1. This CDR3 is built from 13 residues. J was trimmed by 4 bases and V by 4 bases; bases with no gene match: 1. The CDR3 nucleotides read TGTGCCAGCAGTTGGGACAGGGCCACTGAAGCTTTCTTT. It specifies CASSWDRATEAFF.